The 30 T cell receptor beta chains below all came from one sample that was sequenced in a study of radiation and T cells in renal cell carcinoma. The protocol was immunoSEQ multiplex PCR, while the TCRdb copy is restricted to in-frame clones and leaves out a portion. Of about 24,000 clones listed, around 50% are singletons. The treatment is: treatment-naive control, cytoreductive nephrectomy. The sequencing here drew on tumor tissue, taken from a patient whose treatment was nephrectomy without radiotherapy. Receptor source: a human donor with renal cell carcinoma.

V is TRBV20-1 and J is TRBJ1-2, with D maybe TRBD1 (5 bases). The CDR3 loop spans 11 amino acids. V was clipped by 7 bases and J by 6 bases, with 12 bases between them. The germline V gene has CDR1 DFQATT and CDR2 SNEGSKA (reference sequence). The CDR3 coding sequence is TGCAGTGTAAGGGGTGTAGATGGCTACACCTTC. Translating it yields CSVRGVDGYTF.

The gene calls are TRBV4-3 and TRBJ2-3; tentatively, D is TRBD1 (5 bases). V lost 0 bases, J lost 3 bases, and 16 bases lay in between. The V gene's germline CDR1 is LGHNA and CDR2 YSLEER. CDR3 length equals 17 residues. The CDR3 here is CASSQDYAGLGTDTQYF. The CDR3 nucleotides are TGCGCCAGCAGCCAAGATTACGCAGGGTTGGGGACAGATACGCAGTATTTT.

The chain couples TRBV7-2 to TRBJ1-3; D unclear. Germline CDR1 SGHTA, CDR2 FQGNSA. V lost 5 bases, J lost 4 bases, and 12 bases lay in between. The CDR3 is 14 residues long. Here the CDR3 DNA reads TGTGCCAGCAGCGCATACAGAGGGGGAAACACCATATATTTT. Its translation: CASSAYRGGNTIYF. Looking up the rest from reference TRBV7-2 and TRBJ1-3 gives the full variable domain: GAGVSQSPSNKVTEKGKDVELRCDPISGHTALYWYRQSLGQGLEFLIYFQGNSAPDKSGLPSDRFSAERTGGSVSTLTIQRTQQEDSAVYLCASSAYRGGNTIYFGEGSWLTVV.

The V gene is TRBV5-6, the J gene TRBJ1-2; TRBD1 is a possible D gene (5 bases). Germline V CDR1 and CDR2: SGHDT, YYEEEE. CDR3 length: 15 residues. The ends were cut back, 4 bases at V and 8 bases at J, with 21 bases in the middle. The CDR3 DNA follows: TGTGCCAGCAGCGTCCGGGACCGTGACTATAAGGGCTACACCTTC. Its translation: CASSVRDRDYKGYTF.

This clone was recorded a few times. V gene TRBV19 combines with J gene TRBJ2-2; 8 bases are shared with TRBD1. The V gene's germline CDR1 is LNHDA and CDR2 SQIVND (reference sequence). The CDR3 is made up of 13 amino acids. V shed 8 bases and J 7 bases; nucleotides not matched to a gene: 6. CDR3 sequence (DNA): TGTGCCAGTGCCCAGGGGGCTGTCGGGGAGCTGTTTTTT. Its protein product is CASAQGAVGELFF. The entire variable domain, with the rest obtained from reference TRBV19 and TRBJ2-2, is as follows: DGGITQSPKYLFRKEGQNVTLSCEQNLNHDAMYWYRQDPGQGLRLIYYSQIVNDFQKGDIAEGYSVSREKKESFPLTVTSAQKNPTAFYLCASAQGAVGELFFGEGSRLTVL.

The rearrangement joins TRBV30 to TRBJ2-3, with D unresolved. V was trimmed by 0 bases and J by 3 bases, leaving 1 base between them. The CDR3 totals 11 residues. Germline V CDR1 and CDR2: GTSNPN, SVGIG (reference sequence). The CDR3 DNA sequence: TGTGCCTGGAGTGTAACAGATACGCAGTATTTT. Its translation is CAWSVTDTQYF.

The CDR3 region has the DNA TGTGCCAGCAGTTTATCCCAGGGCTATGGCTACACCTTC. This codes for CASSLSQGYGYTF. The chain joins TRBV27 to TRBJ1-2, with D possibly TRBD1 on 5 matching bases. Germline values: CDR1 MNHEY, CDR2 SMNVEV (reference sequence). CDR3 size: 13 residues. V lost 0 bases and J lost 4, with 6 bases in between.

This clone is termed medium-sized. The V gene is TRBV27, the J gene TRBJ1-2; TRBD1 is a possible D gene (6 bases). V was pared by 0 bases and J by 0 bases, with 14 bases between. Germline assignment: CDR1 MNHEY and CDR2 SMNVEV (reference sequence). The CDR3 covers 17 residues. The CDR3 nucleotides are TGTGCCAGCAGTTTATCGTGGACAGCACGAGCTAACTATGGCTACACCTTC. Its protein product is CASSLSWTARANYGYTF.

The chain has TRBV4-3 and TRBJ2-2; the D gene is possibly TRBD2 (5 bases). The ends were cut back, 1 base at V and 8 bases at J, with 14 bases in the middle. CDR1 is LGHNA and CDR2 is YSLEER in the germline V gene. This CDR3 comprises 15 residues. The CDR3 spells CASSQVPSPSGELFF. The CDR3 nucleotides read TGCGCCAGCAGCCAAGTCCCTAGCCCGTCTGGGGAGCTGTTTTTT.

The chain employs TRBV7-2 and TRBJ1-3; D possibly corresponds to TRBD1 (6 bases). From germline, CDR1 is SGHTA and CDR2 FQGNSA. Trimming removed 2 bases from V and 0 bases from J, with 11 bases in between. The CDR3 loop spans 16 amino acids. CDR3 nucleotide sequence: TGTGCCAGCAGCTTACAAGGGGGAACCTCTGGAAACACCATATATTTT. Encoded protein: CASSLQGGTSGNTIYF.

The chain uses TRBV7-3 and TRBJ2-3; D might be TRBD1 or TRBD2, each matching 5 bases. V lost 3 bases, J lost 4 bases, and 8 bases lay in between. Germline loops: CDR1 SGHTA, CDR2 FQGTGA. The CDR3 sequence is 13 residues long. DNA for the CDR3: TGTGCCAGCAGCTTGATGGGGGCAGATACGCAGTATTTT. As protein: CASSLMGADTQYF.

This clone is deemed medium-sized. The CDR3 region is CASRPSGGSYEQYF. As DNA, the CDR3 is TGTGCCAGCAGACCTAGCGGGGGCTCCTACGAGCAGTACTTC. This sequence joins TRBV6-6 and TRBJ2-7; TRBD2 agrees at 10 bases. Germline V lookup: CDR1 MNHNY, CDR2 SVGAGI (reference sequence). The CDR3 consists of 14 residues. V trimming: 6 bases; J trimming: 0 bases; junction bases outside the gene matches: 2.

This clone was observed a few times. V is TRBV7-2 and J is TRBJ2-7; 9 bases align to TRBD2. V lost 3 bases, J lost 8 bases, and 8 bases stayed unmatched. Germline V gene lookup returns CDR1 SGHTA and CDR2 FQGNSA. The CDR3 contains 14 residues. The CDR3 region has the DNA TGTGCCAGCAGCTTTTTACAAGCGGGGGGTCAGCAGTACTTC. Residues: CASSFLQAGGQQYF.

Only a few counts were recorded for this clone. The chain has TRBV10-3 and TRBJ1-1; 7 nucleotides align to TRBD1. Trimming removed 4 bases from V and 0 bases from J; junction bases left unmatched: 2. Germline values: CDR1 ENHRY, CDR2 SYGVKD. CDR3 size: 14 residues. CDR3 sequence: CAISATGMNTEAFF. The DNA for the CDR3 is TGTGCCATCAGTGCGACAGGGATGAACACTGAAGCTTTCTTT.

The chain recombines TRBV9 with TRBJ1-1; no clear D gene. The germline gives CDR1 SGDLS, CDR2 YYNGEE. V was clipped by 0 bases and J by 0 bases, with 3 bases between them. CDR3 length: 13 amino acids. The CDR3 reads CASSVEMNTEAFF. As DNA, the CDR3 is TGTGCCAGCAGCGTAGAGATGAACACTGAAGCTTTCTTT.

V gene TRBV5-6 combines with J gene TRBJ2-1, with 10 bases lining up with TRBD2. This CDR3 region has 17 residues. V was pared by 4 bases and J by 9 bases, with 16 bases of the junction left unmatched. Germline lookup yields CDR1 SGHDT and CDR2 YYEEEE. CDR3 protein: CASSRLPSGGARGEQFF. CDR3 DNA: TGTGCCAGCAGCCGCCTCCCCAGCGGGGGGGCGAGGGGTGAGCAGTTCTTC. Full variable domain (outside the CDR3, taken from reference TRBV5-6 and TRBJ2-1): DAGVTQSPTHLIKTRGQQVTLRCSPKSGHDTVSWYQQALGQGPQFIFQYYEEEERQRGNFPDRFSGHQFPNYSSELNVNALLLGDSALYLCASSRLPSGGARGEQFFGPGTRLTVL.

This clone was seen at least ten times. The chain recombines TRBV10-3 with TRBJ1-1; TRBD1 agrees at 8 bases. The V gene's germline CDR1 is ENHRY and CDR2 SYGVKD. The CDR3 is 13 residues long. Losses at the gene ends were 10 bases for V and 0 bases for J; bases not matched to a gene: 4. The CDR3 nucleotides read TGTGCCACGAAACAGGGGGTGAACACTGAAGCTTTCTTT. Translation gives CATKQGVNTEAFF.

This chain connects TRBV2 to TRBJ1-3; no definite D call. In germline, CDR1 is SNHLY, CDR2 FYNNEI. The CDR3 loop spans 11 amino acids. V was shortened by 7 bases and J by 1 base, with 2 bases between the two germline ends. Here the CDR3 reads CASTSGNTIYF. For the CDR3, the DNA is TGTGCCAGCACATCTGGAAACACCATATATTTT.

The V call is TRBV7-9, the J call TRBJ1-2; D remains ambiguous. The CDR3 covers 9 residues. Trimming took off 5 bases at V and 12 bases at J, with 7 bases between the two ends. The germline V gene has CDR1 SEHNR and CDR2 FQNEAQ (reference sequence). The CDR3 loop reads CASSPPHTF. The CDR3 DNA reads TGTGCCAGCAGCCCGCCTCACACCTTC.

V gene TRBV11-1 combines with J gene TRBJ2-2, with D hard to call. The CDR3 totals 13 residues. Germline assignment: CDR1 SGHAT and CDR2 FQDESV (reference sequence). Trimming shortened V by 1 base and J by 5 bases, and 5 bases separated the two germline ends. CDR3 nucleotide sequence: TGTGCCAGCAGCTTAGTTGGAACCGGGGAGCTGTTTTTT. Translated, it gives CASSLVGTGELFF.

The rearrangement uses TRBV20-1 and TRBJ2-3; the D gene is possibly TRBD2 (5 bases). This CDR3 is built from 11 residues. V lost 3 bases, J lost 11 bases, and 12 bases lay in between. The germline gives CDR1 DFQATT, CDR2 SNEGSKA (reference sequence). This CDR3 reads CSARLTGVQYF. CDR3 DNA sequence: TGCAGTGCTAGGCTAACCGGGGTGCAGTATTTT.

This chain links TRBV7-8 with TRBJ2-1, with 9 positions matching TRBD2. CDR1 is SGHVS and CDR2 is FQNEAQ in the germline V gene. V trimming: 3 bases; J trimming: 7 bases; junction bases outside the gene matches: 7. This CDR3 is built from 15 residues. The chain's CDR3 is CASSFLAGPVNEQFF. Written as DNA, the CDR3 is TGTGCCAGCAGCTTTCTAGCGGGGCCTGTGAATGAGCAGTTCTTC.

The J gene is TRBJ2-7, the V gene TRBV19; D is ambiguous. CDR1 and CDR2 from the germline V gene are LNHDA and SQIVND (reference sequence). Between the trimmed V and J ends, which lost 3 bases and 0 bases, there was a span of 12 bases. The CDR3 length is 15 residues. The CDR3 here is CASSMKLHNSYEQYF. In DNA, the CDR3 is TGTGCCAGTAGTATGAAGTTGCACAACTCCTACGAGCAGTACTTC. Complete variable domain (other parts from reference TRBV19 and TRBJ2-7): DGGITQSPKYLFRKEGQNVTLSCEQNLNHDAMYWYRQDPGQGLRLIYYSQIVNDFQKGDIAEGYSVSREKKESFPLTVTSAQKNPTAFYLCASSMKLHNSYEQYFGPGTRLTVT.

The chain uses TRBV5-1 and TRBJ2-3, with TRBD2 matching 8 bases. Germline CDR1 and CDR2: SGHRS and YFSETQ. The trim removed 1 base at V and 5 bases at J, leaving 6 bases unmatched. There are 15 residues in the CDR3. The CDR3 bases are TGCGCCAGCAGCTTGCCGGGGGGGCCGGAAGATACGCAGTATTTT. This gives the protein CASSLPGGPEDTQYF.

In this sample, this clone turned up a few times. This rearrangement joins TRBV5-1 to TRBJ2-2; 9 bases align to TRBD1. Per germline, CDR1 SGHRS and CDR2 YFSETQ. With 2 bases clipped from V and 5 bases from J, the junction kept 7 bases outside the gene matches. CDR3 length equals 16 residues. The DNA of the CDR3 is TGCGCCAGCAGCTTTGCCGGGACAGGGCGGACCGGGGAGCTGTTTTTT. Translated: CASSFAGTGRTGELFF.

CDR3 sequence reads: CASSEYHRVGYTF. The CDR3 region has the DNA TGTGCCAGCAGTGAATATCACAGGGTCGGCTACACCTTC. V and J are TRBV25-1 and TRBJ1-2; possible D gene TRBD1, 6 bases. Germline CDR1 and CDR2: MGHDK and SYGVNS. V lost 0 bases to trimming and J lost 8 bases, with 10 bases between them. The CDR3 loop spans 13 amino acids.

The rearrangement joins TRBV5-1 to TRBJ2-6; D is ambiguous. CDR3 length equals 14 residues. Per germline, CDR1 SGHRS and CDR2 YFSETQ. Trimming stripped 7 bases from V and 2 bases from J, with 10 bases between. In DNA form, the CDR3 reads TGCGCCAGCCGTAATACGGCTGGGGCCAACGTCCTGACTTTC. Translated, it gives CASRNTAGANVLTF.

There are many counts of this clone. This chain uses TRBV10-3 with TRBJ2-2; no reliable D call. V dropped 8 bases and J dropped 3 bases, with 4 bases sitting between them. CDR1 is ENHRY and CDR2 is SYGVKD in the germline V gene. The CDR3 length is 11 residues. The CDR3 nucleotides are TGTGCCATCCGGGACACCGGGGAGCTGTTTTTT. Protein sequence: CAIRDTGELFF.

The V gene is TRBV2, the J gene TRBJ1-5; perhaps TRBD1 as D (5 bases). This CDR3 has 14 residues. Germline V gene sequence: CDR1 SNHLY, CDR2 FYNNEI. V lost 6 bases, J lost 4 bases, and 13 bases lay in between. This CDR3 is CASSPTALNQPQHF. The DNA for the CDR3 is TGTGCCAGCAGCCCGACAGCTTTGAATCAGCCCCAGCATTTT.

This clone turned up a few times. The V call is TRBV6-6, the J call TRBJ2-2; maybe TRBD2 (6 bases). Germline V lookup: CDR1 MNHNY, CDR2 SVGAGI (reference sequence). The CDR3 runs to 15 residues. Trimming pared 6 bases from V and 6 bases from J, leaving 17 bases between. The DNA for the CDR3 is TGTGCCAGCAGCCCACCGGGGGTAGTATCCGGGGAGCTGTTTTTT. This gives the protein CASSPPGVVSGELFF.